This record looks at one T cell receptor beta chain sequence and its context. Antigen specificity is unknown. These data originate in a study of shared clonotypes between healthy human individuals. Study at large: Three plates were used per donor for CD4 naive, three for CD4 memory, two for CD8 naive and one for CD8 memory.

Naive-designated CD8 cells lacked CD45RO, were positively enriched for CCR7, and omitted terminally differentiated effector memory CD45RA+ cells. Repertoires were generated with immunoSEQ multiplex PCR, while TCRdb's copy carries only in-frame clones and drops some. This table holds approximately 600,000 clones, roughly 95% found once. The study's findings and limits: Rarefaction exposed incomplete sorted-subset sequencing despite large depth.

Germline assignment: CDR1 MNHEY and CDR2 SVGAGI. This CDR3 has 13 residues. V lost 6 bases to trimming and J lost 6 bases; unmatched junction nucleotides: 2. The specimen sequenced was naive CD8+ T cells sorted from blood. This receptor was obtained from a woman in her thirties in good health. The rearrangement joins TRBV6-5 to TRBJ2-2, with 9 nucleotides matching TRBD2. The CDR3 DNA reads TGTGCCAGCAGGGTAGCGGGAGCCGGGGAGCTGTTTTTT. Protein sequence: CASRVAGAGELFF.